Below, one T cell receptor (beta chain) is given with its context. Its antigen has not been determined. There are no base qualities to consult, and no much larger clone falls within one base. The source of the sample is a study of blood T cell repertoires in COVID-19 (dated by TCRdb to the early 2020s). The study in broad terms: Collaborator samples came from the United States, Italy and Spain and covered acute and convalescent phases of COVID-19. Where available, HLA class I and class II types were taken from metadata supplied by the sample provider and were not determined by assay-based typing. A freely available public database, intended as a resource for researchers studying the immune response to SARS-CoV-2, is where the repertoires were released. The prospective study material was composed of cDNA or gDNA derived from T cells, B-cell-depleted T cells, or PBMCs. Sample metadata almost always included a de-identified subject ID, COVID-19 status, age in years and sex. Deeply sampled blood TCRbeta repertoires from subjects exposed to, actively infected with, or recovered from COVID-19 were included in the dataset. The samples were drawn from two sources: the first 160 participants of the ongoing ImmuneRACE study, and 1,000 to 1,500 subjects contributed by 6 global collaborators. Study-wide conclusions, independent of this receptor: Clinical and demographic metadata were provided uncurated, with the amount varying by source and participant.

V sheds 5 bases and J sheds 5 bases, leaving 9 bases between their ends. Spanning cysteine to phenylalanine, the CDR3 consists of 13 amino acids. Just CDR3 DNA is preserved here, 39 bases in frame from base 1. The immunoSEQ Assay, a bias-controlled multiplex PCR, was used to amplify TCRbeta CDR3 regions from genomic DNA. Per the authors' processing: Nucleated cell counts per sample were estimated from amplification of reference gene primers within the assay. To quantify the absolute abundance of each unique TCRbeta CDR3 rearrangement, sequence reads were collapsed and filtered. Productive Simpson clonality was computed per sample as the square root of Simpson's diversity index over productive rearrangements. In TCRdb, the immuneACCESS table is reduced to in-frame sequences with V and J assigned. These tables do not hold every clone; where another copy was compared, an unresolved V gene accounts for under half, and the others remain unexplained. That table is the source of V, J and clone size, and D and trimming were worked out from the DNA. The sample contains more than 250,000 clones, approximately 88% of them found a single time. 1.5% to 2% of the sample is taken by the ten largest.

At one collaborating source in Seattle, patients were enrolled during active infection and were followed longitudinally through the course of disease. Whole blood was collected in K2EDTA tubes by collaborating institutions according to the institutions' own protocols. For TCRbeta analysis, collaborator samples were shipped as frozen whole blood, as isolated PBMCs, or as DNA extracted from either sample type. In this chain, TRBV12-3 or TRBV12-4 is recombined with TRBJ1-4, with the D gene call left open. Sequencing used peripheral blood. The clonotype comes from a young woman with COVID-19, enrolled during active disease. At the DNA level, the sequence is TGTGCCAGCAGTCCCCGTCTGAATGAAAAACTGTTTTTT. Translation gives CASSPRLNEKLFF.